This record looks at one T cell receptor beta chain sequence and its context. The source of the sample is a study of shared clonotypes between healthy human individuals. Study at large: Donors were two women and a few men aged 18 to 49.

Germline CDR1 and CDR2: SEHNR and FQNEAQ (reference sequence). This CDR3 spans 17 amino acids. V was shortened by 4 bases and J by 2 bases, with 18 bases between the two germline ends. The investigators split CD4+ cells into a CD45RA+ naive subset and a CD45RA-negative memory subset. Data came from immunoSEQ multiplex PCR; TCRdb stores just in-frame clones and leaves some out. The table lists approximately 350,000 clones, approximately 79% of them singletons. The origin of this receptor is a man younger than 40 in good health. V is TRBV7-9 and J is TRBJ2-4; D possibly corresponds to TRBD2 (5 bases). The sequencing sample was made of memory CD4+ T cells sorted from blood. Described subset: CD45RA-negative fraction. The CDR3 bases are TGTGCCAGCAGCTCTGACTGGACTCGTGGGCCCAAAAACATTCAGTACTTC. This sequence encodes CASSSDWTRGPKNIQYF. Looking up the rest from reference TRBV7-9 and TRBJ2-4 gives the full variable domain: DTGVSQNPRHKITKRGQNVTFRCDPISEHNRLYWYRQTLGQGPEFLTYFQNEAQLEKSRLLSDRFSAERPKGSFSTLEIQRTEQGDSAMYLCASSSDWTRGPKNIQYFGAGTRLSVL.